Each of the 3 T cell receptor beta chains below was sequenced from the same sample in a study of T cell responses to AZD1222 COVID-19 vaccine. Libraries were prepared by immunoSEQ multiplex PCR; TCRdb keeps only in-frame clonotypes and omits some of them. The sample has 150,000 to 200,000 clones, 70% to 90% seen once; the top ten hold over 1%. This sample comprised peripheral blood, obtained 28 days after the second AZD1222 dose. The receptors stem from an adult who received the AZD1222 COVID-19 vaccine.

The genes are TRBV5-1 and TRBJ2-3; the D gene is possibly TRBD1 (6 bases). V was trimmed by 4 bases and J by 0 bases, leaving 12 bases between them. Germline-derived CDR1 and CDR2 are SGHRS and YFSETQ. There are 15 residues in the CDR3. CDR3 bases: TGCGCCAGCAGCCCTGGACAGTATAGCACAGATACGCAGTATTTT. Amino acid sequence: CASSPGQYSTDTQYF.

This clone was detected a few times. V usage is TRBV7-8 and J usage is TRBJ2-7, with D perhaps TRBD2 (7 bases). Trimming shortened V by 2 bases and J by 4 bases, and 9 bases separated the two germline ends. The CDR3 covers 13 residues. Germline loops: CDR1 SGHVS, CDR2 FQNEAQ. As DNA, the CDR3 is TGTGCCAGCAGCTTAAGGGGGGGATACGAGCAGTACTTC. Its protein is CASSLRGGYEQYF.

CDR3 amino acids: CASSPEDVYSYNEQFF. DNA for the CDR3: TGTGCCAGCAGCCCCGAAGACGTATACTCCTACAATGAGCAGTTCTTC. The chain carries TRBV2 and TRBJ2-1; no clear D. Germline V gene lookup returns CDR1 SNHLY and CDR2 FYNNEI. Deletions cut 6 bases from V and 0 bases from J, with 15 bases between. This CDR3 has 16 residues.